The next 2 T cell receptor beta chains were all read from a single sample in a study of T cell repertoires and HLA-DP antigens. No antigen has been identified for these receptors. Using immunoSEQ multiplex PCR, the repertoire was profiled, and TCRdb retains in-frame clones only, with some absent. The sample lists some 89,000 clones; about nine tenths were seen once. Material: CD4+ T cells from PBMCs. The receptors derive from a man aged 50 or older in good health and CMV-seronegative.

This clone showed up just once. V and J are TRBV7-3 and TRBJ1-2; the D gene is possibly TRBD1 (6 bases). The CDR3 is 17 residues long. The germline V and J ends were trimmed by 4 bases and 4 bases, with 22 bases remaining between them. Germline CDR1 is SGHTA and CDR2 is FQGTGA. The CDR3 region is CASSSMSLPTGSYGYTF. CDR3 nucleotide sequence: TGTGCCAGCAGCTCGATGTCCCTTCCAACAGGGTCCTATGGCTACACCTTC. The entire variable domain, with the rest obtained from reference TRBV7-3 and TRBJ1-2, is as follows: GAGVSQTPSNKVTEKGKYVELRCDPISGHTALYWYRQSLGQGPEFLIYFQGTGAADDSGLPNDRFFAVRPEGSVSTLKIQRTERGDSAVYLCASSSMSLPTGSYGYTFGSGTRLTVV.

The chain has TRBV27 and TRBJ1-2; a possible D gene is TRBD1 (6 bases). This CDR3 has 14 amino acids. Deletions cut 5 bases from V and 7 bases from J, with 17 bases between. The germline V gene has CDR1 MNHEY and CDR2 SMNVEV (reference sequence). CDR3 in amino acids: CASSPWTAPTGYTF. The CDR3 DNA reads as TGTGCCAGCAGTCCATGGACAGCTCCGACTGGCTACACCTTC.